This T cell receptor (beta chain) is from a study of T cells in localized non-small cell lung cancer (TCRdb year 2020). In the study overall: Comparing tumors with uninvolved tumor-adjacent lungs, the study looked at the T cell repertoires of roughly 250 patients with early-stage NSCLC. The cohort consisted of 236 treatment-naive NSCLC patients whose localized lung tumors had been resected. NSCLC patients had a mean age of approximately 70 years, and around 130 were male and over 85 female.

General findings and caveats noted by the study authors: Since the design was exploratory, TCR variables were selected using unadjusted p-values with no false-discovery rate correction. The highest T cell clonality was observed in uninvolved tumor-adjacent lung, where clonality exceeded that of tumor, suggesting that antigenic responses were more focused in uninvolved tumor-adjacent lung. Because multi-region tumor sequencing was not performed, intratumor heterogeneity could not be ruled out. Higher blood T cell density associated with longer overall survival, while higher adjacent-lung clonality associated with shorter survival. A median of 57 of the top 100 tumor clones were detected in paired uninvolved adjacent lung, and around 30 of these tumor clones were also found among the top 100 clones of the paired uninvolved adjacent lung.

The immunoSEQ Assay was used to sequence TCR beta CDR3 regions from DNA. The original methods were these. T cell density was computed as TCR beta template counts normalized to usable DNA estimated by amplifying housekeeping genes. Richness was estimated with the preseqR package, extrapolating to 400,000 templates for PBMC samples and 120,000 templates for tissue samples. Clonality was defined as one minus Pielou's evenness. Tissue-enriched TCRs were identified by differential abundance testing using productive amino-acid clonotypes, minimum total count 5 and alpha 0.1. The Jaccard Index and the Morisita Overlap Index were used to measure how much the repertoires overlapped between compartments. GLIPH grouped TCR beta CDR3s together with public tetramer-defined viral CDR3s, and a viral motif had to include at least three viral sequences and also show V-gene enrichment. This is the immuneACCESS table as TCRdb keeps it, with only in-frame sequences that have V and J called. A part of the clones is gone; compared with another copy, unresolved V genes explain less than half, and the rest is unexplained. That table is the source of V, J and clone size, and D and trimming were worked out from the DNA. Recorded for this sample are about 800 clones; approximately 24% of them occurred a single time. Less than 25% of the sample belongs to the ten largest clones.

Details on this clone: No cognate antigen has been identified for it. Base qualities are missing; no much larger clone stands one base away.

At diagnosis, tumor, uninvolved tumor-adjacent lung and peripheral blood were collected and then preserved as a mix of FFPE and fresh-frozen material. Based on the germline V gene, the CDR1 and CDR2 sequences are KGHSH and LQKENI. From the cysteine up to the phenylalanine, the CDR3 has a length of 15 residues. Only the CDR3 DNA stays, 45 bases, in frame from base 1. V lost 5 bases and J lost 3 bases; the stretch between them is 16 bases long. This receptor was obtained from a female donor at least 60 years old with stage I squamous cell lung carcinoma. This specimen consisted of lung tumor tissue, obtained before any cancer treatment. The receptor chain draws on TRBV18 and TRBJ1-2; no D gene can be assigned with confidence. The DNA sequence is given as TGTGCCAGCTCATTTGCGGAGCGGAAACACTATGGCTACACCTTC. It specifies CASSFAERKHYGYTF.